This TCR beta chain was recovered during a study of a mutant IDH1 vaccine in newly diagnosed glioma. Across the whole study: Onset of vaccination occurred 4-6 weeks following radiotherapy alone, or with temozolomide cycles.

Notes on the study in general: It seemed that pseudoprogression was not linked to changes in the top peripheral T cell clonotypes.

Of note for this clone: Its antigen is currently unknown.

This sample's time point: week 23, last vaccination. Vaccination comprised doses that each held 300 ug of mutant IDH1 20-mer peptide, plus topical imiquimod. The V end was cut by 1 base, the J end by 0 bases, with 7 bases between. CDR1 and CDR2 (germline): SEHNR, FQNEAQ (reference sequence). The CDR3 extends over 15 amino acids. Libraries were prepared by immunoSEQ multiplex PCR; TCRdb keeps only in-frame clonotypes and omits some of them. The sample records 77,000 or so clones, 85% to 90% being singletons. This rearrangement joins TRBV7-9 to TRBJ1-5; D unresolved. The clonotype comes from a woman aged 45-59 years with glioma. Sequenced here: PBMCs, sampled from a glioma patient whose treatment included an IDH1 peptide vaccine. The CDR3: CASSLGTNSNQPQHF. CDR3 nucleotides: TGTGCCAGCAGCTTAGGCACCAATAGCAATCAGCCCCAGCATTTT.